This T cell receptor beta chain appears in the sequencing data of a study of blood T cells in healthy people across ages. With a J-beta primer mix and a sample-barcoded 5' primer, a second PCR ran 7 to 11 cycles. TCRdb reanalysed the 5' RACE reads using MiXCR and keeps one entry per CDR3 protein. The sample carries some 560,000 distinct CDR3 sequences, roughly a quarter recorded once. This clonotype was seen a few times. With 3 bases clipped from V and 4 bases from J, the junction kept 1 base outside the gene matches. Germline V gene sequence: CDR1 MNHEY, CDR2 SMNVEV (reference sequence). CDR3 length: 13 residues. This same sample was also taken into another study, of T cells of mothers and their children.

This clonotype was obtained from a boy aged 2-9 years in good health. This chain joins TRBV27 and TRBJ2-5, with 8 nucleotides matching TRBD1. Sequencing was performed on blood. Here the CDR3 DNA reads TGTGCCAGCAGTTTCAGGGGGCCAGAGACCCAGTACTTC. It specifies CASSFRGPETQYF.